The rows below give T cell receptor beta chains drawn from one sample of a study of glioma-infiltrating T cells after dendritic cell vaccination. Libraries were prepared by immunoSEQ multiplex PCR; TCRdb keeps only in-frame clonotypes and omits some of them. This table has roughly 85,000 clones, 85% appearing once. The material was blood, obtained after dendritic cell vaccination. These receptors came from a human donor with glioblastoma. Each CDR3 is given without its conserved first and last residue. The order of the fields is clone size, V gene, J gene, CDR3 protein. Clone size is stated in some rows and not others, as once, few, many or a class when expanded.

.	TRBV9	TRBJ1-1	ASSARGAGNTEAF
.	TRBV7-6	TRBJ1-2	ASSEGQGNYGYT
.	TRBV2	TRBJ1-5	ASSERQGAYQPQH
.	TRBV19	TRBJ1-2	ASIMPGQGYGYT
.	TRBV5-1	TRBJ2-7	ASSHYLTGEYEQY
.	TRBV6-5	TRBJ1-4	ASGQPNEKLF
.	TRBV7-9	TRBJ2-2	ASSPDSNTGELF
few	TRBV28	TRBJ2-7	ASSRPGQSYEQY
.	TRBV9	TRBJ1-1	ASSVFPASSAEGEAF
.	TRBV7-9	TRBJ1-1	ASSYRDMGQGEAF